One sample yielded the 6 T cell receptor beta chains listed below, sequenced in a study of blood T cell repertoires in COVID-19. The method was immunoSEQ multiplex PCR; TCRdb's version includes in-frame clones alone and lacks a portion of them. The sample yields 200,000 to 250,000 clones, about 90% seen once. Input material: PBMCs or T cells enriched from blood (not recorded which). The source of these receptors is a woman in her twenties or thirties with acute COVID-19.

J is TRBJ2-2 and V is TRBV6-2 or TRBV6-3; 7 nucleotides match TRBD1. Unmatched junction bases numbered 3, after V lost 5 bases and J lost 3 bases. The CDR3 is 14 residues long. The germline V gene has CDR1 MNHEY and CDR2 SVGEGT. CDR3 in amino acids: CASSRTGYTGELFF. The DNA of the CDR3 is TGTGCCAGCAGTCGGACAGGTTACACCGGGGAGCTGTTTTTT.

The CDR3: CASSRSGAPLSYNEQFF. The CDR3 DNA reads as TGTGCCAGCAGCCGTAGCGGGGCCCCACTATCCTACAATGAGCAGTTCTTC. The chain uses TRBV7-2 and TRBJ2-1; 8 bases are shared with TRBD2. V trimming: 5 bases; J trimming: 1 base; junction bases outside the gene matches: 10. Germline V gene lookup returns CDR1 SGHTA and CDR2 FQGNSA. This CDR3 has 17 residues.

The CDR3 DNA reads as TGTGCCAGCAGCTCCCCCTCTAGCGGGCAAGAGACCCAGTACTTC. Translated: CASSSPSSGQETQYF. The chain recombines TRBV21-1 with TRBJ2-5; the table calls TRBD2, which could not be checked here. TRBV21-1 is noted as a pseudogene. This CDR3 contains 15 residues.

This clone was found a few times. CDR3 in DNA: TGTGCCACCAGCAGTGGACGGACTAGCGGGGGTTCGGAGACCCAGTACTTC. Protein sequence: CATSSGRTSGGSETQYF. The J gene is TRBJ2-5, the V gene TRBV15, with 13 bases aligning to TRBD2. This CDR3 contains 17 residues. V lost 3 bases to trimming and J lost 5 bases; unmatched junction nucleotides: 9. In germline, CDR1 is LNHNV, CDR2 YYDKDF (reference sequence). Full variable domain (outside the CDR3, taken from reference TRBV15 and TRBJ2-5): DAMVIQNPRYQVTQFGKPVTLSCSQTLNHNVMYWYQQKSSQAPKLLFHYYDKDFNNEADTPDNFQSRRPNTSFCFLDIRSPGLGDTAMYLCATSSGRTSGGSETQYFGPGTRLLVL.

The V and J genes are TRBV7-9 and TRBJ1-2; D call uncertain. The length of the CDR3 is 12 residues. In germline, CDR1 is SEHNR, CDR2 FQNEAQ (reference sequence). V was shortened by 0 bases and J by 8 bases, with 7 bases between the two germline ends. Here the CDR3 reads CASSLAAEGYTF. The CDR3, as DNA: TGTGCCAGCAGCTTAGCGGCCGAAGGCTACACCTTC. Complete variable domain (other parts from reference TRBV7-9 and TRBJ1-2): DTGVSQNPRHKITKRGQNVTFRCDPISEHNRLYWYRQTLGQGPEFLTYFQNEAQLEKSRLLSDRFSAERPKGSFSTLEIQRTEQGDSAMYLCASSLAAEGYTFGSGTRLTVV.

This sequence joins TRBV5-1 and TRBJ1-1; 7 bases align to TRBD1. V shed 0 bases, J shed 6 bases, and the junction held 8 bases outside the gene matches. This CDR3 region has 15 residues. Germline CDR1 reads SGHRS; CDR2 reads YFSETQ. CDR3 coding DNA: TGCGCCAGCAGCTTGGGGGTGACAGGGACCTCTGAAGCTTTCTTT. Its translation: CASSLGVTGTSEAFF.